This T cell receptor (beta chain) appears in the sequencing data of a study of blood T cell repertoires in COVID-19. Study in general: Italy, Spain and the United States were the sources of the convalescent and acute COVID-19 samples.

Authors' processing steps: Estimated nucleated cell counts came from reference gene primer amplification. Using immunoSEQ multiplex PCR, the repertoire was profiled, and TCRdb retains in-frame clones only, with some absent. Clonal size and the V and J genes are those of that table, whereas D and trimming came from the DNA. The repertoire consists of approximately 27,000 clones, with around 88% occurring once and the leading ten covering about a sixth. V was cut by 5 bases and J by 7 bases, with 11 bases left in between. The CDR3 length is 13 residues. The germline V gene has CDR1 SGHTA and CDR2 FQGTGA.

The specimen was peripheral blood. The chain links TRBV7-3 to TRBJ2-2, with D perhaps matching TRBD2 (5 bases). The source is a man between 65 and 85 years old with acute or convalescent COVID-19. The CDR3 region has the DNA TGTGCCAGCAGCACCTCCGGGGACGGGGAGCTGTTTTTT. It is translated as CASSTSGDGELFF.